This T cell receptor beta chain was recorded in a study of tumor-infiltrating lymphocytes in primary liver carcinoma. In the study overall: Those sampled were patients whose primary liver carcinoma was treated by surgical resection.

With a constant-region primer, TCR beta cDNA was made from approximately 500 ng of total RNA. Three nested multiplex PCR rounds of slightly modified ARM-PCR generated TCR beta libraries. Each of the first two PCR rounds ran 9 to 11 cycles with TRBV1-TRBV30 forward and C-beta reverse primers. TCRdb redid the calling of the multiplex PCR reads with MiXCR, one entry per CDR3 protein. Of about 180,000 distinct CDR3 sequences in the sample, over 50% were seen once. With regard to this clonotype: Its antigen remains unknown.

Study-wide findings and caveats: Being bulk and unsorted, samples allowed no CD4+ and CD8+ repertoire comparison.

Unsorted whole blood yielded the blood RNA, and germline DNA was also extracted. Germline CDR1 and CDR2: LNHNV and YYDKDF (reference sequence). The V and J ends lost 4 bases and 1 base respectively, with 1 base between them. The CDR3 covers 11 residues. The sequenced sample was peripheral blood. The TCR comes from a man in his forties with primary liver carcinoma and hepatitis B virus infection. V gene TRBV15 combines with J gene TRBJ2-5; D not certain. The CDR3 bases are TGTGCCACCAGCATCCAAGAGACCCAGTACTTC. Amino acid sequence: CATSIQETQYF.